These 17 T cell receptor beta chains were sequenced from one sample in a study of cytomegalovirus exposure and HLA in healthy donors. In the PCR, 60 Vbeta and 13 Jbeta primers were used. TCRdb's table, derived via immunoSEQ multiplex PCR, lists solely in-frame clones and lacks some. The table includes about 110,000 clones, 80% to 85% detected once. Specimen: PBMCs. These receptors all stem from a man aged 25-45 years in good health and CMV-seropositive.

The J gene is TRBJ1-1, the V gene TRBV27; D call uncertain. The germline V gene encodes CDR1 MNHEY and CDR2 SMNVEV (reference sequence). The V gene lost 3 bases and the J gene lost 5 bases, with 13 bases spanning the gap. This CDR3 has 14 amino acids. The CDR3 DNA is TGTGCCAGCAGTTTCTCGGGATATCGGACTGAAGCTTTCTTT. Its translation is CASSFSGYRTEAFF.

V gene TRBV9 combines with J gene TRBJ2-1, with 8 bases lining up with TRBD1. Germline V gene sequence: CDR1 SGDLS, CDR2 YYNGEE. V lost 0 bases to trimming and J lost 8 bases; unmatched junction nucleotides: 7. This CDR3 region has 15 residues. The CDR3 nucleotides read TGTGCCAGCAGCGTAGCTTCAGGGGGCGAGTATGAGCAGTTCTTC. This translates into CASSVASGGEYEQFF. The entire variable domain, with the rest obtained from reference TRBV9 and TRBJ2-1, is as follows: DSGVTQTPKHLITATGQRVTLRCSPRSGDLSVYWYQQSLDQGLQFLIQYYNGEERAKGNILERFSAQQFPDLHSELNLSSLELGDSALYFCASSVASGGEYEQFFGPGTRLTVL.

The J gene is TRBJ1-2, the V gene TRBV9; D is perhaps TRBD1 (5 bases). The germline V gene has CDR1 SGDLS and CDR2 YYNGEE. The CDR3 is 14 residues long. Between the trimmed V and J ends, which lost 0 bases and 4 bases, there was a span of 10 bases. The DNA of the CDR3 is TGTGCCAGCAGCGTAGCGACAGAGCTCTATGGCTACACCTTC. Protein product: CASSVATELYGYTF. The whole variable domain, filled in from reference TRBV9 and TRBJ1-2, reads DSGVTQTPKHLITATGQRVTLRCSPRSGDLSVYWYQQSLDQGLQFLIQYYNGEERAKGNILERFSAQQFPDLHSELNLSSLELGDSALYFCASSVATELYGYTFGSGTRLTVV.

CDR3 loop: CASSTSGGADEQYF. The CDR3 nucleotides are TGTGCCAGTAGTACTAGCGGGGGGGCTGACGAGCAGTACTTC. V gene TRBV19 combines with J gene TRBJ2-7, with 12 bases identical to TRBD2. From germline, CDR1 is LNHDA and CDR2 SQIVND (reference sequence). V trimming: 4 bases; J trimming: 5 bases; junction bases outside the gene matches: 3. The CDR3 covers 14 residues.

This clone was counted once. This chain connects TRBV9 to TRBJ2-7; D might be TRBD1 (5 bases). Trimming took 3 bases from V and 7 from J, leaving 11 bases between them. CDR3 length: 12 residues. Looked up from germline, CDR1 is SGDLS and CDR2 is YYNGEE. The CDR3 region is CASSARDGEQYF. CDR3 nucleotides: TGTGCCAGCAGCGCCAGGGATGGAGAGCAGTACTTC.

The chain joins TRBV21-1 to TRBJ2-3; the tabulated D call, TRBD1, remains unverified against the DNA. TRBV21-1 is designated a pseudogene. This CDR3 spans 17 amino acids. The CDR3 loop reads CASSKERDRRRTDTQYF. CDR3 sequence (DNA): TGTGCCAGCAGCAAAGAGAGGGACAGGAGGAGGACAGATACGCAGTATTTT.

This sequence joins TRBV10-3 and TRBJ2-1; TRBD2 aligns across 8 bases. The junction had 3 bases not matched to a gene; V was cut back by 4 bases and J by 1 base. This CDR3 spans 15 amino acids. Germline loops: CDR1 ENHRY, CDR2 SYGVKD. The CDR3 DNA is TGTGCCATCAGTGGAACGGGGGGGTCCTACAATGAGCAGTTCTTC. This encodes CAISGTGGSYNEQFF.

The chain combines TRBV2 with TRBJ2-7; the D is unclear. Trimming cost V 1 base and J 3 bases, with 7 bases left between them. The CDR3 totals 13 residues. Germline loops: CDR1 SNHLY, CDR2 FYNNEI. The CDR3 DNA is TGTGCCAGCAGTGAAGTTTCGAGCTACGAGCAGTACTTC. Amino acid sequence: CASSEVSSYEQYF. The whole variable domain, filled in from reference TRBV2 and TRBJ2-7, reads EPEVTQTPSHQVTQMGQEVILRCVPISNHLYFYWYRQILGQKVEFLVSFYNNEISEKSEIFDDQFSVERPDGSNFTLKIRSTKLEDSAMYFCASSEVSSYEQYFGPGTRLTVT.

V usage is TRBV7-9 and J usage is TRBJ1-1; no clear D gene. Per the germline V gene, CDR1 is SEHNR and CDR2 is FQNEAQ (reference sequence). The CDR3 runs 14 residues. Trimming left V 7 bases short and J 4 bases short, with 16 bases between. The CDR3 is CASNPSLMSTEAFF. DNA of the CDR3: TGTGCCAGCAACCCTTCCCTGATGAGCACTGAAGCTTTCTTT.

V and J are TRBV4-3 and TRBJ2-3; 14 nucleotides match TRBD2. The CDR3 contains 19 residues. CDR1 and CDR2 (germline): LGHNA, YSLEER. The V and J ends lost 0 bases and 3 bases, in that order; junction bases with no gene match: 8. CDR3 nucleotides: TGCGCCAGCAGCCAAGAAGGTGGGACTAGCGGGGGTAGTACAGATACGCAGTATTTT. Its protein product is CASSQEGGTSGGSTDTQYF.

The J gene is TRBJ1-2, the V gene TRBV9; 9 bases map to TRBD1. CDR1 is SGDLS, CDR2 YYNGEE, per germline. This CDR3 region has 13 residues. V shed 5 bases and J 3 bases; nucleotides not matched to a gene: 2. CDR3 sequence reads: CASRGQGDYGYTF. The CDR3 DNA sequence: TGTGCCAGCAGGGGACAGGGTGACTATGGCTACACCTTC.

The chain combines TRBV19 with TRBJ1-6; the match to TRBD1 covers 7 bases. J lost 5 bases, V lost 7 bases, and 8 bases had no gene match. CDR3 length: 15 residues. The germline V gene has CDR1 LNHDA and CDR2 SQIVND (reference sequence). The CDR3 region has the DNA TGTGCCAGTACCCACACCGGGACAGATAATTCACCCCTCCACTTT. Translating gives CASTHTGTDNSPLHF.

J is TRBJ1-2 and V is TRBV28; D remains unclear. The CDR3 is 17 amino acids. The V and J ends lost 4 bases and 4 bases respectively, with 22 bases between them. Germline assignment: CDR1 MDHEN and CDR2 SYDVKM. The CDR3 region is CASSSPAWVRISYGYTF. In DNA, the CDR3 is TGTGCCAGCAGTTCGCCGGCTTGGGTGCGGATTAGCTATGGCTACACCTTC.

The chain uses TRBV28 and TRBJ1-4; D gene uncertain. Germline V gene sequence: CDR1 MDHEN, CDR2 SYDVKM. The CDR3 covers 16 residues. Trimming took 3 bases from V and 0 from J, leaving 11 bases between them. The CDR3 reads CASSFSGSATNEKLFF. The CDR3, as DNA: TGTGCCAGCAGTTTTTCGGGGTCTGCAACTAATGAAAAACTGTTTTTT.

This clone was observed a handful of times. The gene calls are TRBV4-1 and TRBJ2-3; TRBD2 might be the D (6 bases). Germline CDR1 and CDR2: MGHRA and YSYEKL. The CDR3 has 16 amino acids. V was clipped by 3 bases and J by 1 base, with 14 bases between them. CDR3 loop: CASSQYSGEGTDTQYF. The CDR3 region has the DNA TGCGCCAGCAGCCAGTATTCGGGGGAGGGCACAGATACGCAGTATTTT.

The chain has TRBV11-2 and TRBJ2-7; TRBD1 matches 8 bases. There are 14 residues in the CDR3. With 4 bases clipped from V and 3 bases from J, the junction kept 5 bases outside the gene matches. Looked up from germline, CDR1 is SGHAT and CDR2 is FQNNGV. CDR3 DNA sequence: TGTGCCAGCAGCTACGGGACAGGCTTCTACGAGCAGTACTTC. This codes for CASSYGTGFYEQYF.

This rearrangement joins TRBV5-6 to TRBJ2-7; D may be TRBD2 (6 bases). The CDR3 extends over 14 amino acids. Germline CDR1 reads SGHDT; CDR2 reads YYEEEE. V was pared by 0 bases and J by 7 bases, with 14 bases between. The CDR3 DNA is TGTGCCAGCAGCTTGGGGAGGGCCCTGGGGGAGCAGTACTTC. Residues: CASSLGRALGEQYF.